This T cell receptor (beta chain) was found in a study of regulatory T cells in long-lasting Graves disease (dated by TCRdb to about 2021). For the study in its entirety: To count as having persistent Graves' disease, a patient had to have received antithyroid drug treatment for over 5 years with TSH receptor autoantibodies remaining persistently positive. Persistent Graves' disease patients were compared with newly diagnosed Graves' disease patients by peripheral blood TCR sequencing and RNA sequencing. The study took place in China and was registered as a clinical trial. A total of 33 samples underwent TCR sequencing: 13 from persistent and some 20 from newly diagnosed Graves' disease patients. Persistent Graves' disease patients in the clinical cohort had taken antithyroid drugs for approximately 9.5 years on average. General study outcomes and caveats: Peripheral blood alone was examined, since thyroid tissue, which constituted the primary lesion, could not be accessed. Sequencing and analysis were restricted to the TCR beta chain. The authors noted that the small sample size was a limitation that may lower accuracy. A larger number of public clonotypes was shared among persistent patients (over 2,500) than among newly diagnosed patients (around 970). Compared with newly diagnosed patients, persistent Graves' disease patients had lower TCR Shannon entropy and fewer highly expanded clones, which suggests clonal expansion. TRBV28, TRBJ1-2 and TRBJ2-5 were preferentially used in persistent disease, while TRBV20-1 and TRBJ2-1 were favored in newly diagnosed disease.

The time point label for this specimen denotes: persistent/refractory GD, antithyroid drugs over 5 years with positive TRAb. RNA was extracted from PBMCs in TRIzol for both TCR sequencing and RNA sequencing. The diagnosis of Graves' disease was made according to American Thyroid Association guidelines. The patients came from an endocrinology department in Xi'an, China. Each patient gave approximately 9 milliliters of peripheral blood, collected in an EDTA anticoagulant tube. PBMCs were isolated by Ficoll Paque Plus density gradient separation without further T cell sorting. An Agilent 2100 Bioanalyzer and agarose gel were used to check RNA quality, while a NanoDrop 2000 measured RNA concentration. Library preparation used multiplex PCR. The sequencer listed for this sample is Illumina HiSeq 4000. To build TCR beta libraries, CDR3 regions were amplified by Arm-PCR using iRepertoire HTBI primers. PCR products were gel purified before sequencing. Under the source paper's analysis protocol: Gene usage analysis of CDR3 amino acid clonotypes used the 62 TRBV and more than 13 TRBJ segments found across samples. Filtered high-quality paired reads were merged into contigs using COPE and FqMerger. BLAST was used to align contigs to the IMGT TRBV, TRBD and TRBJ reference genes, and CDR3 was defined following IMGT. Any clonotype with a frequency above 0.1% was classified as a highly expanded clone. Shannon entropy served as the measure of repertoire diversity, while the Gini coefficient captured V-J evenness. A clonotype was considered public if more than one individual shared it. TCRdb applied fastp at Q25 and MiXCR to the public reads, then kept only in-frame beta chains. Each record represents a unique CDR3 protein, reported with the most common genes and DNA among its rows. The V and J calls and clone size come from TCRdb's table, not from the authors' own analysis. The sample table records about 290,000 distinct CDR3 sequences; 20% to 25% of these occur just once. Jointly, the top ten make up 56% of the sample.

V is reduced by 3 bases and J by 7 bases, leaving a spacing of 7 bases between them. From the cysteine through the phenylalanine, the CDR3 covers 12 amino acids. This entry keeps only the CDR3 DNA: 36 bases, framed from base 1. This clonotype was observed a few times. It lacks a known antigen. Per-base quality was not reported, and no clone a single base away is much larger than it. This sequence originates from a female donor with Graves disease. The sequence links TRBV12-3 or TRBV12-4 to TRBJ1-3; too little of a D gene remains to name it. The sample here was peripheral blood mononuclear cells (PBMCs), taken when the disease was refractory, from a patient treated with antithyroid drugs. The CDR3 is CASSFFTNTIYF. The DNA reads TGTGCCAGCAGTTTCTTCACTAACACCATATATTTT.